This T cell receptor (beta chain) was sequenced in a study of CD8+CD57+ T cells in acquired aplastic anemia. The template for TCR beta VDJ and CDR3 sequence profiling was genomic DNA. TCRdb recomputed calls from the reads with MiXCR, one row per CDR3 protein. The data show hundreds of thousands of distinct CDR3 sequences, roughly 34% seen once. The CDR3 length is 16 residues. CDR1 is MNHEY, CDR2 SVGEGT, per germline. The trim removed 6 bases at V and 7 bases at J, leaving 14 bases unmatched. Study observations and caveats: Shared by patients and controls, 25 to 35 CD8+ CDR3s were abundant in patients. Controls did not differ significantly from patients in CD8+ Simpson's diversity.

Points on this clonotype: The target antigen is unknown.

Individuals selected for sequencing had exhibited CD8+CD57+ cell expansion on flow cytometry. Severe acquired aplastic anemia was diagnosed in all patients. By the time of blood sampling, patients had still received no therapy. Sequenced: sorted CD4+, CD8+, or CD8+CD57+ T cells (not recorded which) from PBMCs. This sequence joins TRBV6-2 or TRBV6-3 and TRBJ2-1; 8 bases agree with TRBD2. This TCR derives from a human donor with aplastic anemia. CDR3 nucleotides: TGTGCCAGCAGCTTGCTCGTACCCGGGGGGGGTAATGAGCAGTTCTTC. It encodes CASSLLVPGGGNEQFF.